The rows below give T cell receptor beta chains drawn from one sample of a study of T cell responses to AZD1222 COVID-19 vaccine. The repertoire was sequenced with immunoSEQ multiplex PCR; TCRdb's copy has only in-frame clones and lacks some. This sample has 150,000 to 200,000 clones, with approximately 88% found just once. Here the sequenced sample was peripheral blood, taken on day 0 of AZD1222 vaccination. These TCRs come from an adult in good health. The CDR3 runs from the conserved cysteine through the conserved F or W. D genes are given only for firm matches. Clone size is shown for a subset of rows, as once, few, many or a class of expanded clone.

clone size	V gene	D gene	J gene	CDR3 protein	CDR3 DNA
.	TRBV30	.	TRBJ1-4	CAWSVRPGGTEKLFF	TGTGCCTGGAGTGTACGCCCAGGCGGAACTGAAAAACTGTTTTTT
.	TRBV2	TRBD1	TRBJ1-5	CASSEQGRALHF	TGTGCCAGCAGCGAACAGGGGAGGGCTTTGCATTTT
.	TRBV29-1	.	TRBJ2-3	CSVGVGATDTQYF	TGCAGCGTTGGGGTGGGAGCCACAGATACGCAGTATTTT
.	TRBV2	.	TRBJ1-1	CASSLGQLNTEAFF	TGTGCCAGCAGTCTTGGACAGCTGAACACTGAAGCTTTCTTT
.	TRBV6-5	TRBD1	TRBJ1-5	CASRRTGGVQPQHF	TGTGCCAGCAGGCGTACAGGGGGCGTTCAGCCCCAGCATTTT
few	TRBV11-2	.	TRBJ2-3	CASSLSTDTQYF	TGTGCCAGCAGCCTGAGCACAGATACGCAGTATTTT
.	TRBV6-6	.	TRBJ1-4	CASSYSPGLAEKLFF	TGTGCCAGCAGTTACTCGCCAGGGTTGGCTGAAAAACTGTTTTTT
.	TRBV7-3	.	TRBJ2-3	CASSLTGAAGTDTQYF	TGTGCCAGCAGCTTAACCGGAGCGGCAGGCACAGATACGCAGTATTTT
once	TRBV6-5	.	TRBJ2-7	CASRQGREGEQYF	TGTGCCAGCAGGCAGGGGAGGGAGGGAGAGCAGTACTTC
.	TRBV2	.	TRBJ2-2	CASSGGVSNTGELFF	TGTGCCAGCAGTGGGGGCGTATCGAACACCGGGGAGCTGTTTTTT
.	TRBV4-3	.	TRBJ2-2	CASSHWPLAGELFF	TGCGCCAGCAGCCACTGGCCGCTCGCCGGGGAGCTGTTTTTT
few	TRBV4-1	TRBD1	TRBJ2-3	CASSQEDRDTDTQYF	TGCGCCAGCAGCCAAGAGGACAGGGATACAGATACGCAGTATTTT
.	TRBV7-9	.	TRBJ1-1	CASSLGTEAFF	TGTGCCAGCAGCTTAGGCACTGAAGCTTTCTTT
.	TRBV28	.	TRBJ1-6	CASGAGPGSDNSPLHF	TGTGCCAGCGGCGCTGGGCCAGGGAGCGATAATTCACCCCTCCACTTT
.	TRBV7-2	TRBD2	TRBJ2-1	CASSLARVSGRGNEQFF	TGTGCCAGCAGCTTAGCTCGGGTTAGCGGGAGAGGGAATGAGCAGTTCTTC
.	TRBV27	TRBD2	TRBJ2-1	CASSSREGHTQELYNEQFF	TGTGCCAGCAGTTCGCGGGAGGGCCACACTCAAGAACTCTACAATGAGCAGTTCTTC
once	TRBV30	.	TRBJ2-6	CAWSVGDTRSGANVLTF	TGTGCCTGGAGTGTAGGCGACACACGCTCTGGGGCCAACGTCCTGACTTTC
.	TRBV19	.	TRBJ2-5	CASSPHARGQETQYF	TGTGCCAGTAGTCCTCACGCCAGGGGCCAAGAGACCCAGTACTTC
.	TRBV28	.	TRBJ2-4	CASSLDYRAKNIQYF	TGTGCCAGCAGTTTAGATTATCGGGCCAAAAACATTCAGTACTTC
.	TRBV7-2	TRBD1	TRBJ1-5	CASSLGQGSNQPQHF	TGTGCCAGCAGCTTGGGACAGGGTAGCAATCAGCCCCAGCATTTT
.	TRBV15	.	TRBJ1-1	CATSRGGVRTEAFF	TGTGCCACCAGCAGAGGGGGGGTGCGCACTGAAGCTTTCTTT
.	TRBV9	.	TRBJ2-3	CASSVYSGTQYF	TGTGCCAGCAGCGTCTATTCGGGTACGCAGTATTTT
.	TRBV13	.	TRBJ2-3	CASSLEGLLSSTDTQYF	TGTGCCAGCAGCTTAGAAGGACTACTCTCTAGCACAGATACGCAGTATTTT
.	TRBV10-3	.	TRBJ1-3	CAAKGQSNTIYF	TGTGCCGCCAAGGGACAATCGAACACCATATATTTT
.	TRBV9	TRBD1	TRBJ1-3	CASSASTGAGNTIYF	TGTGCCAGCAGCGCCTCGACAGGGGCTGGAAACACCATATATTTT
.	TRBV19	TRBD1	TRBJ1-1	CASSTDRINFAEAFF	TGTGCCAGTAGTACGGACAGGATAAATTTCGCTGAAGCTTTCTTT
.	TRBV18	.	TRBJ2-1	CASSPGNNEQFF	TGTGCCAGCTCACCGGGGAACAATGAGCAGTTCTTC
.	TRBV9	TRBD1	TRBJ1-3	CASSGTGGSGNTIYF	TGTGCCAGCAGCGGAACAGGGGGTTCCGGAAACACCATATATTTT
few	TRBV3-1/TRBV3-2	.	TRBJ1-5	CASSQQDNQPQHF	TGTGCCAGCAGCCAACAGGACAATCAGCCCCAGCATTTT
many	TRBV2	.	TRBJ2-1	CASSPHPPGVVNEQFF	TGTGCCAGCAGTCCCCACCCTCCAGGGGTGGTAAATGAGCAGTTCTTC
once	TRBV6-5	.	TRBJ1-1	CASSYSLNMNTEAFF	TGTGCCAGCAGTTACTCCCTTAACATGAACACTGAAGCTTTCTTT
.	TRBV4-1	.	TRBJ1-3	CASSQGSAGNTIYF	TGCGCCAGCAGCCAAGGTTCCGCTGGAAACACCATATATTTT
.	TRBV30	.	TRBJ1-1	CAWSQQYRNTEAFF	TGTGCCTGGAGCCAACAGTATCGTAACACTGAAGCTTTCTTT
.	TRBV7-8	.	TRBJ2-3	CASSFLGRDTQYF	TGTGCCAGCAGCTTTTTGGGGAGAGATACGCAGTATTTT
once	TRBV3-1/TRBV3-2	.	TRBJ1-5	CASSQDVTVGQPQHF	TGTGCCAGCAGCCAAGATGTAACCGTTGGGCAGCCCCAGCATTTT